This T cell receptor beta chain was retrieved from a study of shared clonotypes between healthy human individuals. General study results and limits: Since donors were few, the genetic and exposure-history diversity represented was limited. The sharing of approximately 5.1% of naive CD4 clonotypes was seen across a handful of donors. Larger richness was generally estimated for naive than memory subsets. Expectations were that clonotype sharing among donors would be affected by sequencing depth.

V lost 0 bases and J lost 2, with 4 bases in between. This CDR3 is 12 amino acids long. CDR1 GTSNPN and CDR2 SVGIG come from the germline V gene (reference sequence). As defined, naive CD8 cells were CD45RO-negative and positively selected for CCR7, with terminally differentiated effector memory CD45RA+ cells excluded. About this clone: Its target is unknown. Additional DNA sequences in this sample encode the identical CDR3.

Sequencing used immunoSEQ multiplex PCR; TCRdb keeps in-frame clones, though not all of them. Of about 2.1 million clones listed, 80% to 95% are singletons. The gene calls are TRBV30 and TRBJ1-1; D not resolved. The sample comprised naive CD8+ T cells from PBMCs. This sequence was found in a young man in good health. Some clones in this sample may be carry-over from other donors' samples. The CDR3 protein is CAWSVVNTEAFF. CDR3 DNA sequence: TGTGCCTGGAGTGTAGTTAACACTGAAGCTTTCTTT.